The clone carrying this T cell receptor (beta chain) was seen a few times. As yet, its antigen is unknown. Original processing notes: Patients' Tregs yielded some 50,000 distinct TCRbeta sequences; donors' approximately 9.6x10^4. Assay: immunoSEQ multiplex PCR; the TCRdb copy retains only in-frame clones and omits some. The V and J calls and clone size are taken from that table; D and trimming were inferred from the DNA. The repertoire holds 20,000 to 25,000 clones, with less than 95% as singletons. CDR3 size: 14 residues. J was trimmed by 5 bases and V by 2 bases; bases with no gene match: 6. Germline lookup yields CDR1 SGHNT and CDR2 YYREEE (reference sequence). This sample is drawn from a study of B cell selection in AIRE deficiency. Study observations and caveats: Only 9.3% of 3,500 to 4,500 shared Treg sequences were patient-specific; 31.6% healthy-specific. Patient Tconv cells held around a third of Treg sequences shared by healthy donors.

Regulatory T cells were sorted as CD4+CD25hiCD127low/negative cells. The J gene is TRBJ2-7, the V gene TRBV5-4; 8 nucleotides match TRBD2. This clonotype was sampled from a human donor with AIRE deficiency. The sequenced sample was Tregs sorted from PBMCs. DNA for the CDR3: TGTGCCAGCAGCTTATCCGGGAGGGGCGACGAGCAGTACTTC. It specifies CASSLSGRGDEQYF.